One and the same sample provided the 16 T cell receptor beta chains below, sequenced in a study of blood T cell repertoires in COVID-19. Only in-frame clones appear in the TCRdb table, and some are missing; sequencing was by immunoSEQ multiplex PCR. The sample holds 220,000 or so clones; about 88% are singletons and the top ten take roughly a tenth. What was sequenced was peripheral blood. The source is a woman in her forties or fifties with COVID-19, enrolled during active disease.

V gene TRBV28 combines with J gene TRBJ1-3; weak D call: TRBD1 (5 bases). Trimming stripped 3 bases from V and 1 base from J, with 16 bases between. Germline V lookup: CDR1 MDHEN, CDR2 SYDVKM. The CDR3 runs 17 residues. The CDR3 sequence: CASSFFRGKSSGNTIYF. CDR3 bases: TGTGCCAGCAGTTTTTTCCGGGGGAAGTCGTCTGGAAACACCATATATTTT. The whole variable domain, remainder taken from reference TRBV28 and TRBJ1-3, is DVKVTQSSRYLVKRTGEKVFLECVQDMDHENMFWYRQDPGLGLRLIYFSYDVKMKEKGDIPEGYSVSREKKERFSLILESASTNQTSMYLCASSFFRGKSSGNTIYFGEGSWLTVV.

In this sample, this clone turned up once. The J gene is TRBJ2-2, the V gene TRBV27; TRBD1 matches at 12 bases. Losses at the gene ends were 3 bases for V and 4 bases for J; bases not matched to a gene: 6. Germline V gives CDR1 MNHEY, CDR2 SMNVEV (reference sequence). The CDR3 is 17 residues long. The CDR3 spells CASSLPGQGAGTGELFF. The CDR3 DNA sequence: TGTGCCAGCAGTTTGCCGGGACAGGGGGCTGGCACCGGGGAGCTGTTTTTT.

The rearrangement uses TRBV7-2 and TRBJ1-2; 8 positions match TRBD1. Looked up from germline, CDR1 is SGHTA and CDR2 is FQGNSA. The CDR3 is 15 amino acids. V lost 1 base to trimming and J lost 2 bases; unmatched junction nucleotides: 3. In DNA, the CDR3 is TGTGCCAGCAGCTTAGACAGGGGGTTCAACTATGGCTACACCTTC. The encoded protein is CASSLDRGFNYGYTF.

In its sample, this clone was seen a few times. CDR3 in DNA: TGTGCCAGTAGTAATGCGTGGGGACAGAACACTGAAGCTTTCTTT. Translated, it gives CASSNAWGQNTEAFF. The chain joins TRBV19 to TRBJ1-1, with D possibly TRBD1 on 6 matching bases. The CDR3 consists of 15 residues. Germline lookup yields CDR1 LNHDA and CDR2 SQIVND (reference sequence). V shed 4 bases and J shed 1 base, with 13 bases lying between them.

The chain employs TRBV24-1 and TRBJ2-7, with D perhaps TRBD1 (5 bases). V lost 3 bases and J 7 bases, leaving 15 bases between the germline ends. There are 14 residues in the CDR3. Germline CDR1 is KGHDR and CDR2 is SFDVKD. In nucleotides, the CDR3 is TGTGCCACCAGTGATGGCAGGGCCAAAGTAGAGCAGTACTTC. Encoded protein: CATSDGRAKVEQYF.

CDR3 bases: TGTGCCAGCAGCAGGGGACTAGCGGATTACACAGATACGCAGTATTTT. Protein: CASSRGLADYTDTQYF. The chain joins TRBV5-4 to TRBJ2-3, with TRBD2 identical over 11 bases. Trimming took 4 bases from V and 2 from J; bases not matched to a gene: 6. The length of the CDR3 is 16 residues. The germline V gene encodes CDR1 SGHNT and CDR2 YYREEE (reference sequence).

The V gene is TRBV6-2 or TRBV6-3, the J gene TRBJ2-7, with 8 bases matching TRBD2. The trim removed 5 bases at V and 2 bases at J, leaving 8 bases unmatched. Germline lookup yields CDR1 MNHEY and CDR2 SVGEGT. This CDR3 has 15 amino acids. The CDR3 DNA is TGTGCCAGCAGTAAATCGGGGGGGAACCCCTACGAGCAGTACTTC. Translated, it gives CASSKSGGNPYEQYF.

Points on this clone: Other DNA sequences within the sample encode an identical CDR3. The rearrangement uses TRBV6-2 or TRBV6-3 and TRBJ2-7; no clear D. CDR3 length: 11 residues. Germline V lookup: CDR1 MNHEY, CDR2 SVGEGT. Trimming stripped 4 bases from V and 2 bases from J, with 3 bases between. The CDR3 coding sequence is TGTGCCAGCAGTTCCACCTACGAGCAGTACTTC. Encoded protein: CASSSTYEQYF.

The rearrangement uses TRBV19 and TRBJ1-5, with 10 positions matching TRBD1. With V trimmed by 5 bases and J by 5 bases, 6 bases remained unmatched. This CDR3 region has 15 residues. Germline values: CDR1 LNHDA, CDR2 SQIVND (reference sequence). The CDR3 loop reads CASSLADRGDQPQHF. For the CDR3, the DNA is TGTGCCAGTAGTCTGGCGGACAGGGGGGATCAGCCCCAGCATTTT.

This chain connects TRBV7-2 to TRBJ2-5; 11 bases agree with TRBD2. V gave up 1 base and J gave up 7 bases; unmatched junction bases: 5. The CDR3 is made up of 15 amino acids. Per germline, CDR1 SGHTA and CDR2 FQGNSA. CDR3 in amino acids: CASSLDLAGGGTQYF. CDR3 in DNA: TGTGCCAGCAGCTTAGATCTAGCGGGGGGTGGGACCCAGTACTTC. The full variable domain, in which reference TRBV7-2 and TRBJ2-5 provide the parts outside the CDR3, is GAGVSQSPSNKVTEKGKDVELRCDPISGHTALYWYRQSLGQGLEFLIYFQGNSAPDKSGLPSDRFSAERTGGSVSTLTIQRTQQEDSAVYLCASSLDLAGGGTQYFGPGTRLLVL.

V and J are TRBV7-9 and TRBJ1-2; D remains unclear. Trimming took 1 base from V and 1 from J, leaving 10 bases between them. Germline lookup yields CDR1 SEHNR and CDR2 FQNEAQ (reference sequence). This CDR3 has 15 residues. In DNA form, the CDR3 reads TGTGCCAGCAGCTTAGAGCGTCCGGATAACTATGGCTACACCTTC. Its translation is CASSLERPDNYGYTF.

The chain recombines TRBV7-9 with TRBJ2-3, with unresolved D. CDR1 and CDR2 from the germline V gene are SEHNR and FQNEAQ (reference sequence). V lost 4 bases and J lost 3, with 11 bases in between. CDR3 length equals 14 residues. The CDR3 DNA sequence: TGTGCCAGCAGCTCGCCGGTTTTAACAGATACGCAGTATTTT. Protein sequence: CASSSPVLTDTQYF.

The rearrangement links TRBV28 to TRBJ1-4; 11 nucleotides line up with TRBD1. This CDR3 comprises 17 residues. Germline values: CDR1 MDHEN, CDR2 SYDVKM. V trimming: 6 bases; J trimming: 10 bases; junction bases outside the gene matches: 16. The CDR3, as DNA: TGTGCCAGCAGCTATGGACAGGGGGCGGGAGTCTATGGAAAACTGTTTTTT. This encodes CASSYGQGAGVYGKLFF.

In nucleotides, the CDR3 is TGTGCCACCCTTACTCCGGGACAATCGAACACCGGGGAGCTGTTTTTT. The encoded protein is CATLTPGQSNTGELFF. This rearrangement joins TRBV27 to TRBJ2-2; tentatively, D is TRBD1 (6 bases). Trimming shortened V by 10 bases and J by 0 bases, and 18 bases separated the two germline ends. Germline assignment: CDR1 MNHEY and CDR2 SMNVEV (reference sequence). This CDR3 is 16 amino acids long.

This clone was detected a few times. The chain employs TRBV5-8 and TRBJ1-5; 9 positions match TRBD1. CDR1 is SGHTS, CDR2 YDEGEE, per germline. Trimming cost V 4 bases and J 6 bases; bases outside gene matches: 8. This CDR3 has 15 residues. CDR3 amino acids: CASSLRGTGFQPQHF. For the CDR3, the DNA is TGTGCCAGCAGCCTCCGGGGGACAGGGTTTCAGCCCCAGCATTTT. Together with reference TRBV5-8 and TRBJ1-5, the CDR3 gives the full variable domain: EAGVTQSPTHLIKTRGQQATLRCSPISGHTSVYWYQQALGLGLQFLLWYDEGEERNRGNFPPRFSGRQFPNYSSELNVNALELEDSALYLCASSLRGTGFQPQHFGDGTRLSIL.

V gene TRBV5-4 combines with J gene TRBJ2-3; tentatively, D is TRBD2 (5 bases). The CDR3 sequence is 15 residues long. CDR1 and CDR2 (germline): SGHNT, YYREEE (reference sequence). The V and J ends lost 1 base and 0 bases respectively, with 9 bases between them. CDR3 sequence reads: CASSLLRASTDTQYF. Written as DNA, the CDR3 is TGTGCCAGCAGCTTGTTGCGGGCTAGCACAGATACGCAGTATTTT.